A single sample gave rise to the 17 T cell receptor beta chains below, sequenced in a study of T cells expressing NK-cell markers. From the 5' RACE reads, TCRdb lists one entry per CDR3 protein and no DNA. The data show about 460,000 distinct CDR3 sequences, and the top ten clones hold roughly 1.4%. The sample was blood T cells: a sorted CD56 or NKG2C T cell subset, CD4+ or CD8+ T cells, or bulk PBMC T cells (not recorded which). All receptors come from a woman between 45 and 60 years old in good health.

The rearrangement uses TRBV7-9 and TRBJ2-4; TCRdb's D call, TRBD1, is unchecked because there is no DNA. Germline assignment: CDR1 SEHNR and CDR2 FQNEAQ (reference sequence). The CDR3 covers 18 residues. The CDR3 loop reads CASSFVGTVLLAKNIQYF.

The genes are TRBV6-5 and TRBJ2-7; with no DNA, the TCRdb D assignment of TRBD2 cannot be verified. This CDR3 comprises 16 residues. Germline V lookup: CDR1 MNHEY, CDR2 SVGAGI. CDR3 sequence reads: CASSSWSGSGVNEQYF.

The chain carries TRBV6-2 or TRBV6-3 and TRBJ2-7. Germline assignment: CDR1 MNHEY and CDR2 SVGEGT. The CDR3 loop spans 13 amino acids. CDR3 sequence: CASRSGTPHEQYF.

The V and J genes are TRBV6-5 and TRBJ2-1; with no DNA, the TCRdb D assignment of TRBD2 cannot be verified. The CDR3 covers 17 residues. Germline assignment: CDR1 MNHEY and CDR2 SVGAGI. The CDR3 reads CASSSLPPGDAYNEQFF.

The chain is built from TRBV4-1 and TRBJ2-7; TCRdb outputs TRBD1, but without DNA this stays unchecked. The V gene's germline CDR1 is MGHRA and CDR2 YSYEKL. This CDR3 comprises 14 residues. The CDR3 sequence: CASGQEQGAYEQYF.

The genes are TRBV12-3 or TRBV12-4 and TRBJ2-3; as DNA is missing, the TRBD1 call by TCRdb cannot be tested. CDR3 size: 15 residues. This chain's CDR3 is CASSEDRMKADTQYF.

The chain combines TRBV7-9 with TRBJ2-7; there is no DNA to check the TCRdb D call of TRBD1. The V gene's germline CDR1 is SEHNR and CDR2 FQNEAQ (reference sequence). The CDR3 runs to 20 residues. The CDR3 loop reads CASSSRTLDRDYMSSYEQYF.

The V and J genes are TRBV20-1 and TRBJ2-5; absent DNA, TCRdb's TRBD1 call cannot be checked. CDR1 is DFQATT and CDR2 is SNEGSKA in the germline V gene (reference sequence). The CDR3 loop spans 14 amino acids. CDR3 residues: CSASAGPYQETQYF.

The chain employs TRBV7-2 and TRBJ2-1. This CDR3 is built from 14 residues. Germline lookup yields CDR1 SGHTA and CDR2 FQGNSA. CDR3 amino acids: CASSLEGVSNEQFF.

The genes are TRBV12-3 or TRBV12-4 and TRBJ1-1. The CDR3 is 13 residues long. This CDR3 is CASSLVMNTEAFF.

The rearrangement links TRBV10-1 to TRBJ2-1; without DNA, the TCRdb call of TRBD2 cannot be checked. The CDR3 runs to 16 residues. Germline V lookup: CDR1 WNHNN, CDR2 SYGVQD (reference sequence). CDR3 sequence reads: CASSEAPAGGDNEQFF.

This chain uses TRBV4-1 with TRBJ2-1; the D call from TCRdb, TRBD2, cannot be confirmed without DNA. The CDR3 loop spans 19 amino acids. CDR1 MGHRA and CDR2 YSYEKL come from the germline V gene. This chain's CDR3 is CASSQVWPGDRSSYNEQFF.

The gene calls are TRBV19 and TRBJ1-2; TCRdb returns TRBD1, unconfirmable since there is no DNA. The CDR3 is made up of 14 amino acids. Germline V gene lookup returns CDR1 LNHDA and CDR2 SQIVND (reference sequence). The CDR3 loop is CASTGQRFNYGYTF.

The chain couples TRBV4-1 to TRBJ2-3; the D call from TCRdb, TRBD2, cannot be confirmed without DNA. The CDR3 is 17 residues long. From germline, CDR1 is MGHRA and CDR2 YSYEKL. The CDR3 sequence is CASSQPRTSGTTDTQYF.

The V gene is TRBV12-3 or TRBV12-4, the J gene TRBJ2-2; TCRdb's D call, TRBD2, is unchecked because there is no DNA. The CDR3 totals 15 residues. CDR3 sequence: CASRRTSGDTGELFF.

The chain employs TRBV7-9 and TRBJ2-1; TCRdb's D call, TRBD2, is unchecked because there is no DNA. CDR3 length: 14 amino acids. CDR1 and CDR2 from the germline V gene are SEHNR and FQNEAQ (reference sequence). The chain's CDR3 is CASSLVPRVGEQFF.

The chain combines TRBV2 with TRBJ2-2; as DNA is missing, the TRBD1 call by TCRdb cannot be tested. CDR3 size: 12 residues. CDR1 SNHLY and CDR2 FYNNEI come from the germline V gene. The CDR3 loop is CANDRLAGELFF.